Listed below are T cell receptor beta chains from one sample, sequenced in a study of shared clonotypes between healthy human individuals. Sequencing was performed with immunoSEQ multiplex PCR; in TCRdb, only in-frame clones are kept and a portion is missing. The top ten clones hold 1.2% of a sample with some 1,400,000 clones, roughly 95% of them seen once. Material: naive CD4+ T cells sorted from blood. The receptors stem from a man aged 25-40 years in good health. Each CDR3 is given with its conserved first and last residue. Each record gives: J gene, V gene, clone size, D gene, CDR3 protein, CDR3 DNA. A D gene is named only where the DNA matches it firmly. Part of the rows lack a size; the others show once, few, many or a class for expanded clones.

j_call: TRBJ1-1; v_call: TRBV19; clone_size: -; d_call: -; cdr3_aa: CASSIRAAMNTEAFF; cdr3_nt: TGTGCCAGTAGTATCCGGGCGGCGATGAACACTGAAGCTTTCTTT
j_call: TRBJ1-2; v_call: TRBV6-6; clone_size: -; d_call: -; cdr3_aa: CASSYSTTGGYTF; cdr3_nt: TGTGCCAGCAGTTACTCGACCACCGGTGGCTACACCTTC
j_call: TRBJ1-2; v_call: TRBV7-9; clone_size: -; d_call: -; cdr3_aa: CASSLDYVSGYTF; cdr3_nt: TGTGCCAGCAGCTTAGACTACGTTAGTGGCTACACCTTC
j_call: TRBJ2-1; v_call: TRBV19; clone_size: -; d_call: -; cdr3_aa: CASNELAGYNEQFF; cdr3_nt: TGTGCCAGTAACGAACTAGCAGGGTACAATGAGCAGTTCTTC
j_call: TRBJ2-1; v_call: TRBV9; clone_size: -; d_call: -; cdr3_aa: CASSGVYNEQFF; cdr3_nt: TGTGCCAGCAGCGGGGTTTACAATGAGCAGTTCTTC
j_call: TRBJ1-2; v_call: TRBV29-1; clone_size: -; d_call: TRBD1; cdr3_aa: CSVGQGYGYTF; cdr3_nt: TGCAGCGTTGGACAGGGCTATGGCTACACCTTC
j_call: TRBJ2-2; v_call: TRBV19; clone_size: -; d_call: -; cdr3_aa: CASSIFGGTGELFF; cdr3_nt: TGTGCCAGTAGTATATTTGGGGGCACCGGGGAGCTGTTTTTT
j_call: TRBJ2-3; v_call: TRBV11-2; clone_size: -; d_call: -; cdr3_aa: CASSLGRAGTDTQYF; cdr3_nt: TGTGCCAGCAGCTTAGGTCGAGCGGGCACAGATACGCAGTATTTT
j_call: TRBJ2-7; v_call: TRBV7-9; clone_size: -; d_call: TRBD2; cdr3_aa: CASSRPMDLIAGGHEQYF; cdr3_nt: TGTGCCAGCAGCCGCCCAATGGACCTAATAGCGGGAGGCCACGAGCAGTACTTC
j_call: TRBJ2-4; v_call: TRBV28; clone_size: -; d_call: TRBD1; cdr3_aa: CASSQGQGQLAKNIQYF; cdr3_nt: TGTGCCAGCAGTCAGGGACAGGGGCAACTAGCCAAAAACATTCAGTACTTC
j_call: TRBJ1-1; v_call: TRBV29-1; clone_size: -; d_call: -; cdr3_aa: CSALGRFGRGNTEAFF; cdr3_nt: TGCAGCGCCCTAGGACGGTTCGGGCGGGGGAACACTGAAGCTTTCTTT
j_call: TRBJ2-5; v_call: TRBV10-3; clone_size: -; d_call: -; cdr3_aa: CAIRRLEEETQYF; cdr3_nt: TGTGCCATCAGGAGACTAGAGGAAGAGACCCAGTACTTC
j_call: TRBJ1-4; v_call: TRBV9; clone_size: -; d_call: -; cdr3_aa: CASSPSGRPTNEKLFF; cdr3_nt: TGTGCCAGCAGCCCCTCAGGGCGTCCAACTAATGAAAAACTGTTTTTT
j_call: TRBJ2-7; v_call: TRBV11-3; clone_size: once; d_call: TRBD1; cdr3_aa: CASSLTQGAYEQYF; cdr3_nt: TGTGCCAGCAGCTTAACACAGGGGGCCTACGAGCAGTACTTC
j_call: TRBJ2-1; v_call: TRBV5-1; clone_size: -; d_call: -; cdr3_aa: CASSSLADSYNEQFF; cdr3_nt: TGCGCCAGCAGCTCTTTGGCGGACTCCTACAATGAGCAGTTCTTC
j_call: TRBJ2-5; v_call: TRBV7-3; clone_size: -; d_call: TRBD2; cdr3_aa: CASSMTSGRRETQYF; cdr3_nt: TGTGCCAGCAGCATGACTAGCGGGAGGAGGGAGACCCAGTACTTC
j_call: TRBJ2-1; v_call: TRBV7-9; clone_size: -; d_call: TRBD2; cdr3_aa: CASSPGRWGGRGVYNEQFF; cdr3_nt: TGTGCCAGCAGCCCCGGAAGGTGGGGCGGGAGGGGTGTGTACAATGAGCAGTTCTTC
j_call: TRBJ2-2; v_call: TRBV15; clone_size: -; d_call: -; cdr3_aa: CATSRDYGGTNTGELFF; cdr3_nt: TGTGCCACCAGCAGAGATTACGGCGGTACGAACACCGGGGAGCTGTTTTTT
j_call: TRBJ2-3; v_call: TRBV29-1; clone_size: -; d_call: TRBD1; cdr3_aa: CSVAKGQGTDTQYF; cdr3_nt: TGCAGCGTTGCTAAGGGACAGGGAACAGATACGCAGTATTTT
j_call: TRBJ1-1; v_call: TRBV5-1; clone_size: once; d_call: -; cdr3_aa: CASSLFDSSTEAFF; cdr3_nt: TGCGCCAGCAGCTTGTTCGACAGTAGCACTGAAGCTTTCTTT
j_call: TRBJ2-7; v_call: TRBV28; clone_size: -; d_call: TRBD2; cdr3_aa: CASRSTGLAGGGQYF; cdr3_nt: TGTGCCAGCAGAAGTACGGGACTAGCGGGAGGCGGGCAGTACTTC
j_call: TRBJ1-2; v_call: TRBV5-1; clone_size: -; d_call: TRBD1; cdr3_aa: CASAVGGGSGYTF; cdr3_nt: TGCGCCAGCGCTGTAGGAGGGGGCAGCGGCTACACCTTC
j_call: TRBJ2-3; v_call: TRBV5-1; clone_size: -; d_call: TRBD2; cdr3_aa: CASSSGLAGGKITDTQYF; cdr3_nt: TGCGCCAGCAGCTCTGGACTAGCGGGAGGAAAGATCACAGATACGCAGTATTTT
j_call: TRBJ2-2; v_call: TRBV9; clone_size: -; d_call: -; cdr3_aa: CASSVGTLNTGELFF; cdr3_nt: TGTGCCAGCAGCGTTGGGACTCTTAACACCGGGGAGCTGTTTTTT
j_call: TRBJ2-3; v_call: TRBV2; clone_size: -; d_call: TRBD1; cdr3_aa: CASSGDRGESDTQYF; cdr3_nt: TGTGCCAGCAGTGGGGACAGGGGGGAGTCAGATACGCAGTATTTT
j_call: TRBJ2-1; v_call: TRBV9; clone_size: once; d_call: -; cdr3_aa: CASSPQTGSYNEQFF; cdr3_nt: TGTGCCAGCAGCCCACAGACAGGTTCCTACAATGAGCAGTTCTTC
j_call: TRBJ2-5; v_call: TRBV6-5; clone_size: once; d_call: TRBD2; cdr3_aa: CASAAGGTRIRDQYF; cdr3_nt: TGTGCCAGCGCAGCGGGAGGGACCCGAATAAGAGACCAGTACTTC
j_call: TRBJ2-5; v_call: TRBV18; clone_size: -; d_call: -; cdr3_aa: CASSPPFRVGETQYF; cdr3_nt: TGTGCCAGCTCACCACCATTCAGGGTCGGAGAGACCCAGTACTTC
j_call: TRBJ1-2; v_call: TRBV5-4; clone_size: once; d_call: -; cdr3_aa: CASSPEAGTYGYTF; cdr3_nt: TGTGCCAGCAGCCCTGAAGCAGGGACCTATGGCTACACCTTC
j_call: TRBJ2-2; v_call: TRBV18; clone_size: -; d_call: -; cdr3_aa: CASSPTRDTSELFF; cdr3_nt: TGTGCCAGCTCGCCAACCCGGGACACCTCGGAGCTGTTTTTT
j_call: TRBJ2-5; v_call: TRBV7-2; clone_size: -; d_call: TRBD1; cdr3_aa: CASSSTGTGLGETQYF; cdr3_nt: TGTGCCAGCAGCTCTACCGGGACAGGGTTAGGGGAGACCCAGTACTTC
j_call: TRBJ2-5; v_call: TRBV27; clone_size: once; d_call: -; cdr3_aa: CASSLGQTQYF; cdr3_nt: TGTGCCAGCAGTTTGGGGCAGACCCAGTACTTC
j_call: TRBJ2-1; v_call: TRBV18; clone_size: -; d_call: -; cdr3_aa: CASSPPALANEQFF; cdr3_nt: TGTGCCAGCTCACCACCCGCCCTTGCAAATGAGCAGTTCTTC
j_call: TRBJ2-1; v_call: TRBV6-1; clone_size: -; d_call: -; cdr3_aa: CASSWTSSSYNEQFF; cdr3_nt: TGTGCCAGCAGCTGGACATCGAGCTCCTACAATGAGCAGTTCTTC